The T cell receptor (beta chain) described here comes from a study of CD8 T cells in ankylosing spondylitis. The CDR3 sequence is 13 residues long. The ends were cut back, 9 bases at V and 0 bases at J, with 9 bases in the middle. CDR1 and CDR2 from the germline V gene are ENHRY and SYGVKD. Regarding this clonotype: The target antigen is unknown.

Study-wide findings and caveats: It appeared that ankylosing spondylitis blood was characterized by a TCR beta motif of under ten highly homologous variants.

MiXCR was run by TCRdb on the 5' RACE reads, yielding one entry per CDR3 protein. The sample lists more than 300,000 distinct CDR3 sequences; roughly 8% were seen once. The sequence came from a male donor with ankylosing spondylitis. The sequenced sample was blood, either unsorted or a sorted T cell fraction (not recorded which). The rearrangement uses TRBV10-3 and TRBJ1-3; D remains unclear. The CDR3 spells CAISAFSGNTIYF. The CDR3 DNA follows: TGTGCCATTTCGGCTTTCTCTGGAAACACCATATATTTT.